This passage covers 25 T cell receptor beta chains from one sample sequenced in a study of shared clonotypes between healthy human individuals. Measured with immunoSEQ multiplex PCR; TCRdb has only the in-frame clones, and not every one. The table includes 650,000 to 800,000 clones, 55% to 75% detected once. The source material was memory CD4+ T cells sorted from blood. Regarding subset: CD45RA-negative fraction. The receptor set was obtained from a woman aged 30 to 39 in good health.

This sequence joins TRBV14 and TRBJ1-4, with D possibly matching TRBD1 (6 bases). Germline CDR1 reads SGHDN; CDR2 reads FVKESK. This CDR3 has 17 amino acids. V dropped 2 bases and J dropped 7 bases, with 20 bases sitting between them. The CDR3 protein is CASSQFSLGGAGEKLFF. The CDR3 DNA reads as TGTGCCAGCAGCCAATTTAGCCTGGGGGGCGCGGGTGAAAAACTGTTTTTT.

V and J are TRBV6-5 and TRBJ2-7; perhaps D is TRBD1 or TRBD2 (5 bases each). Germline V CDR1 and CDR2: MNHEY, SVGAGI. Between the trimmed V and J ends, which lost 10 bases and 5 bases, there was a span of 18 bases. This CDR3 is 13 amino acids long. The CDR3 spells CATSGTVLNEQYF. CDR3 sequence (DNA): TGTGCCACCTCCGGGACGGTTCTCAACGAGCAGTACTTC.

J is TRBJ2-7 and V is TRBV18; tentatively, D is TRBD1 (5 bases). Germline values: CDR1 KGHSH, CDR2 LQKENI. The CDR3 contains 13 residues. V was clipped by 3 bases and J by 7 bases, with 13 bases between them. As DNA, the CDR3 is TGTGCCAGCTCACCGGACACCTCGCGGGAGCAGTACTTC. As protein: CASSPDTSREQYF.

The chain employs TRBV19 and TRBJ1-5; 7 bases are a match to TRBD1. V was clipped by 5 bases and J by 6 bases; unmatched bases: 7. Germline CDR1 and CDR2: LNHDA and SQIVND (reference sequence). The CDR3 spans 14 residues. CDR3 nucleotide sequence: TGTGCCAGTAGTCCTGGGACAGAAGCTCAGCCCCAGCATTTT. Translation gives CASSPGTEAQPQHF.

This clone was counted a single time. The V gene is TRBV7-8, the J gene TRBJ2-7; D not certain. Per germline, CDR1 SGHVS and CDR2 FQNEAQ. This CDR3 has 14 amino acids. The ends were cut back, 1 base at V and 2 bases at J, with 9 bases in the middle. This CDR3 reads CASSLVGSPYEQYF. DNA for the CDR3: TGTGCCAGCAGCTTAGTAGGGTCCCCCTACGAGCAGTACTTC.

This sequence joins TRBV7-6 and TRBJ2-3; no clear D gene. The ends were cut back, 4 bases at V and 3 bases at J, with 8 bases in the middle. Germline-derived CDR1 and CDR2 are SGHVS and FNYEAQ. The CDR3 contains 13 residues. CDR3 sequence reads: CASSWEETDTQYF. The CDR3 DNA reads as TGTGCCAGCAGCTGGGAAGAGACAGATACGCAGTATTTT. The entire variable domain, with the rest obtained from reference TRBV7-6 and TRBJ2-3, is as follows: GAGVSQSPRYKVTKRGQDVALRCDPISGHVSLYWYRQALGQGPEFLTYFNYEAQQDKSGLPNDRFSAERPEGSISTLTIQRTEQRDSAMYRCASSWEETDTQYFGPGTRLTVL.

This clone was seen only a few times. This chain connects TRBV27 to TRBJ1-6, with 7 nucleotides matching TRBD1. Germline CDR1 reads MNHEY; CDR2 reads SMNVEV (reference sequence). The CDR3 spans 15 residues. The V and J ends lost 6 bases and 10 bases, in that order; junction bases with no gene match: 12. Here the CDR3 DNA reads TGTGCCAGCAGCCGATCGACAGGGCTCTACTCACCCCTCCACTTT. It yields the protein CASSRSTGLYSPLHF.

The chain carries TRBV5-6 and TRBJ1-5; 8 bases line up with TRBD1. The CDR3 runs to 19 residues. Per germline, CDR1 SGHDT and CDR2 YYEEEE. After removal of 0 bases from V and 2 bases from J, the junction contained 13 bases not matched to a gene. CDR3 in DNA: TGTGCCAGCAGCTTGGCAACCTGGACAGGGCCAAGTGGCAATCAGCCCCAGCATTTT. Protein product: CASSLATWTGPSGNQPQHF.

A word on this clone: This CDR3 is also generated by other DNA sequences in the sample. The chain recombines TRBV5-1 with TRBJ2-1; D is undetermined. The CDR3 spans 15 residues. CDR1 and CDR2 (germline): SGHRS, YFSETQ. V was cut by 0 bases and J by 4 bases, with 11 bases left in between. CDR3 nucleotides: TGCGCCAGCAGCTTGGATTCTTCTGGATACAATGAGCAGTTCTTC. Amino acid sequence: CASSLDSSGYNEQFF.

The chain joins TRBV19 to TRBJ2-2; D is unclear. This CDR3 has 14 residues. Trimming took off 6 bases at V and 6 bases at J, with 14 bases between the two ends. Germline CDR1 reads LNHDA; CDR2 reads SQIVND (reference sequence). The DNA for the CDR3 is TGTGCCAGTAGCAGAACTATATCACCCGGGGAGCTGTTTTTT. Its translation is CASSRTISPGELFF.

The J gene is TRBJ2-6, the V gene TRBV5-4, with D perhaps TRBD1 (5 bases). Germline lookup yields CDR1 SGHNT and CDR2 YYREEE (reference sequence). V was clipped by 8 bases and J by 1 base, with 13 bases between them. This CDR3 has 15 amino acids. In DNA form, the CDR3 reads TGTGCCAGTAATACAGGTCTATCTGGGGCCAACGTCCTGACTTTC. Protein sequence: CASNTGLSGANVLTF.

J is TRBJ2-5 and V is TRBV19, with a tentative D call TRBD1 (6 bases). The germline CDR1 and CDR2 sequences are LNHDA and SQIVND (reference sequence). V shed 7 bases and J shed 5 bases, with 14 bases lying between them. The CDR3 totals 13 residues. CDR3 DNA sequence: TGTGCCAGTAAGGCAGGGGCGGGTGAGACCCAGTACTTC. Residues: CASKAGAGETQYF. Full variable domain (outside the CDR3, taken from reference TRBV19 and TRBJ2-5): DGGITQSPKYLFRKEGQNVTLSCEQNLNHDAMYWYRQDPGQGLRLIYYSQIVNDFQKGDIAEGYSVSREKKESFPLTVTSAQKNPTAFYLCASKAGAGETQYFGPGTRLLVL.

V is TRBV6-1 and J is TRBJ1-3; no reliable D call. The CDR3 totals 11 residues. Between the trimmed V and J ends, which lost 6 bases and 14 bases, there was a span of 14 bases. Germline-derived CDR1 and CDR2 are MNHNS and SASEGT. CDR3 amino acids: CASSETPRLYF. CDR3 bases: TGTGCCAGCAGCGAGACTCCTCGGCTATATTTT.

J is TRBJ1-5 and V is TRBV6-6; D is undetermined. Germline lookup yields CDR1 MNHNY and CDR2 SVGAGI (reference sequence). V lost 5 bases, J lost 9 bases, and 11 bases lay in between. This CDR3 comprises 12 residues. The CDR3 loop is CASSPTVRPQHF. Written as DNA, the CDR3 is TGTGCCAGCAGTCCTACTGTCAGGCCCCAGCATTTT.

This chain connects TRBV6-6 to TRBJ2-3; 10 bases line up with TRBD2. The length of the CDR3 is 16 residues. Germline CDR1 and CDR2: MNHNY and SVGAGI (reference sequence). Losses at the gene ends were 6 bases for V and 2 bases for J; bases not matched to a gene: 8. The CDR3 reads CASRTRTSGYTDTQYF. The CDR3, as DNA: TGTGCCAGCAGAACGCGGACTAGCGGATACACAGATACGCAGTATTTT.

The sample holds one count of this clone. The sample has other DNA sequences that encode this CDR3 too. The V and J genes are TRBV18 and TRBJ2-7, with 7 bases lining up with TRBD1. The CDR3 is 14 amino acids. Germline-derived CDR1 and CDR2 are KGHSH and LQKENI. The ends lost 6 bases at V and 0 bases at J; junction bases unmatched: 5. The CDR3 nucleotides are TGTGCCAGCTCCCGGGACAGCTCCTCCTACGAGCAGTACTTC. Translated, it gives CASSRDSSSYEQYF.

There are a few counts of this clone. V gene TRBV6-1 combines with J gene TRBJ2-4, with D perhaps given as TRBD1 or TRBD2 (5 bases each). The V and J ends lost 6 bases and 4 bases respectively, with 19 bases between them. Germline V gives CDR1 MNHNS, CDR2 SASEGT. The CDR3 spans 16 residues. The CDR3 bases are TGTGCCAGCAGCGAAACGGGGACGGCAAAGAAAAACATTCAGTACTTC. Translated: CASSETGTAKKNIQYF.

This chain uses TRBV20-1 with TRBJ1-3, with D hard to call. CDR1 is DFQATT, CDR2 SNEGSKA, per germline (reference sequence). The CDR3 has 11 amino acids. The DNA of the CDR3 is TGCAGGACCTCGTCTGGAAACACCATATATTTT. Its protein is CRTSSGNTIYF.

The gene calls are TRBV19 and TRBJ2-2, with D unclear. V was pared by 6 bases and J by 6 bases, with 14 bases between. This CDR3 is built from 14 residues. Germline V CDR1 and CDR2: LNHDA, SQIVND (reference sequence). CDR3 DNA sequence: TGTGCCAGTAGACGAATTCTGAGATCCGGGGAGCTGTTTTTT. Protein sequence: CASRRILRSGELFF.

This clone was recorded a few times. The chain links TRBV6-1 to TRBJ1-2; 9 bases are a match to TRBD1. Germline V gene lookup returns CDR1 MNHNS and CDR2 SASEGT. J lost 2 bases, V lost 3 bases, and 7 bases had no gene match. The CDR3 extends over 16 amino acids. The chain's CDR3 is CASSEVGTGLNYGYTF. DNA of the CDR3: TGTGCCAGCAGTGAGGTCGGGACAGGGTTAAACTATGGCTACACCTTC.

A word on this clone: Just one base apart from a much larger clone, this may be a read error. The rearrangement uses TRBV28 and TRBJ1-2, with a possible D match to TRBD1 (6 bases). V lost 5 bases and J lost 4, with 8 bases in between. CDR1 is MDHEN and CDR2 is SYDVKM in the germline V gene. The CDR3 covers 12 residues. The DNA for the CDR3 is TGTGCCAGCAGTGAGGGGGGCTATGGCTACACCTTC. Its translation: CASSEGGYGYTF.

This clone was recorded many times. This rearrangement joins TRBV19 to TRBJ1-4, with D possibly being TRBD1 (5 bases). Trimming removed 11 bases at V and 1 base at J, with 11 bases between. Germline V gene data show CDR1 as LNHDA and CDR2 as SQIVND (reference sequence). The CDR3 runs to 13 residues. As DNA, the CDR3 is TGTGCCTCCTCGACAGAAACTAATGAAAAACTGTTTTTT. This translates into CASSTETNEKLFF.

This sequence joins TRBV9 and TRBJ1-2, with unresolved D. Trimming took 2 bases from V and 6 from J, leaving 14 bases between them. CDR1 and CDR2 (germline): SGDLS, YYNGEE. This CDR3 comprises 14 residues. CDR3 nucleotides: TGTGCCAGCAGCGTGAGCCCTTACTCAGATGGCTACACCTTC. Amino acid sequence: CASSVSPYSDGYTF.

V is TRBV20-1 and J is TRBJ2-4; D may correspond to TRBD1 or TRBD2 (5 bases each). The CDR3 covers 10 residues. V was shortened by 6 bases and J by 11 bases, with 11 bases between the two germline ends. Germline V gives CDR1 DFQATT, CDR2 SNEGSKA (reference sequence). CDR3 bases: TGCAGTGCCCCCTTGGGGGTTCAGTACTTC. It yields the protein CSAPLGVQYF.

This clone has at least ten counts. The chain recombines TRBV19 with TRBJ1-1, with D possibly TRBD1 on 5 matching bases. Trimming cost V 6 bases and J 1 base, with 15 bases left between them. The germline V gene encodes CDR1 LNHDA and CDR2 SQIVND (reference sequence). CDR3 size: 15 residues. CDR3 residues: CASRKNNQGNTEAFF. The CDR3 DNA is TGTGCCAGTAGGAAGAACAATCAGGGGAACACTGAAGCTTTCTTT. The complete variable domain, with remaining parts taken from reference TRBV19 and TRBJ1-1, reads DGGITQSPKYLFRKEGQNVTLSCEQNLNHDAMYWYRQDPGQGLRLIYYSQIVNDFQKGDIAEGYSVSREKKESFPLTVTSAQKNPTAFYLCASRKNNQGNTEAFFGQGTRLTVV.